At least ten counts were recorded for the clone carrying this TCR beta chain. Antigen unknown. The read terminates 3 residues ahead of where the CDR3 ends, so the germline J gene completes it. This sample stems from a study of T cell clonality in common variable immunodeficiency. Study results and caveats: CVID subjects had higher TCRbeta clonality than healthy controls, most marked in about a third.

Clones were sequenced by immunoSEQ multiplex PCR, and TCRdb holds only the in-frame ones, with some missing. The sample has about 47,000 clones, none seen only once. Germline V gene sequence: CDR1 SGHRS, CDR2 YFSETQ. The V end was cut by 4 bases, the J end by 3 bases, with 16 bases between. The CDR3 totals 15 residues. The sample consisted of peripheral blood mononuclear cells. The V gene is TRBV5-1, the J gene TRBJ1-1, with a possible D match to TRBD1 (5 bases). The TCR originated in a person aged 18 to 75 in good health. The part of the CDR3 DNA that was read is TGCGCCAGCAGCCTTCAGGGTTGGGGAGACACTGAA. Its translation is CASSLQGWGDTE. From start to end, the CDR3 is CASSLQGWGDTEAFF. Together with reference TRBV5-1 and TRBJ1-1, the CDR3 gives the full variable domain: KAGVTQTPRYLIKTRGQQVTLSCSPISGHRSVSWYQQTPGQGLQFLFEYFSETQRNKGNFPGRFSGRQFSNSRSEMNVSTLELGDSALYLCASSLQGWGDTEAFFGQGTRLTVV.